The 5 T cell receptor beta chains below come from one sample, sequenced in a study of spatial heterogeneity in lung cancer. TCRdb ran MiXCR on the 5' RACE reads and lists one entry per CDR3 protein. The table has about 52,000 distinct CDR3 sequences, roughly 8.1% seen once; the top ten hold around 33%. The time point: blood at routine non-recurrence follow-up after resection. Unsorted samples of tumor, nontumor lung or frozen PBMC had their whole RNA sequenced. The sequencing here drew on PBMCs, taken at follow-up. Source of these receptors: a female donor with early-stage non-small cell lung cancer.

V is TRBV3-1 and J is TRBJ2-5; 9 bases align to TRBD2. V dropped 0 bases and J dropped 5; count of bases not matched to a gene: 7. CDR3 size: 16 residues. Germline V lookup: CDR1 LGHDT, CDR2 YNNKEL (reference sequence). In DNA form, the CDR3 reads TGTGCCAGCAGCCAAGAGGCTAGCGGGGATTGGGAGACCCAGTACTTC. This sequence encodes CASSQEASGDWETQYF.

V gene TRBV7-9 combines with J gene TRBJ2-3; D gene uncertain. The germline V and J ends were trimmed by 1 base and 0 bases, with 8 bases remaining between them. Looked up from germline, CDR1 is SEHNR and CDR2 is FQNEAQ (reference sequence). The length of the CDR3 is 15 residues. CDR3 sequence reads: CASSLGAPSTDTQYF. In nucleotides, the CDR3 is TGTGCCAGCAGCTTAGGAGCCCCTAGCACAGATACGCAGTATTTT.

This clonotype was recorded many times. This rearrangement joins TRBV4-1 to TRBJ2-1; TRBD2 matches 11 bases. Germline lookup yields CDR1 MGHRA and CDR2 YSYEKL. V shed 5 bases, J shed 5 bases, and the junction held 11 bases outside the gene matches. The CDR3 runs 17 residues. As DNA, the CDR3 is TGCGCCAGCAGCTATCGAACCGGGACTAGCGGAAACAATGAGCAGTTCTTC. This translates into CASSYRTGTSGNNEQFF.

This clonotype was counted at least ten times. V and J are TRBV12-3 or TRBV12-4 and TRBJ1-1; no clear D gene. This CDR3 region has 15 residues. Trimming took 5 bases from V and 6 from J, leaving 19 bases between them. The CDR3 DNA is TGTGCCAGCAGTCCCGGGAAAGGGCCGATCTCTGAAGCTTTCTTT. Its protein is CASSPGKGPISEAFF.

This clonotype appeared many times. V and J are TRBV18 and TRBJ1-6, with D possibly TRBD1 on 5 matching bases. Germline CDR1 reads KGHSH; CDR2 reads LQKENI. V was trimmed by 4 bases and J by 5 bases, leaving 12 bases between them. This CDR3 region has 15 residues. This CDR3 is CASSRDTGHNSPLHF. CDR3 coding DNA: TGTGCCAGCTCACGCGACACAGGCCATAATTCACCCCTCCACTTT.